This T cell receptor beta chain was recovered during a study of cytomegalovirus exposure and HLA in healthy donors. Notes on the study in general: With high specificity and sensitivity, the classifier reportedly diagnosed cytomegalovirus status.

The CDR3 consists of 15 residues. The V gene lost 10 bases and the J gene lost 0 bases, with 16 bases spanning the gap. Germline values: CDR1 SNHLY, CDR2 FYNNEI. Concerning this clone itself: Its antigen is not identified.

Use of 60 Vbeta and 13 Jbeta primers characterized the PCR. Original analysis: Later analysis identified approximately 88 million unique TCR beta chains, approximately 11 million shared. Profiling relied on immunoSEQ multiplex PCR, and the TCRdb table lists in-frame clones only, not all of them. D and trimming come from the DNA, and the V and J calls and clone size come from that table. The top ten hold 1.5% to 2% of the sample, which has approximately 160,000 clones, 77% seen once. The clonotype comes from a woman aged 25 to 39 in good health and CMV-seronegative. V and J are TRBV2 and TRBJ2-1, with D possibly being TRBD1 (6 bases). The material sequenced was PBMCs. This CDR3 is CATGRTDHSYNEQFF. The CDR3 DNA reads TGTGCCACCGGACGGACAGACCACTCCTACAATGAGCAGTTCTTC.